This T cell receptor beta chain was recorded in a study of radiation and T cells in renal cell carcinoma. About the study: Nephrectomy followed 15 Gy stereotactic body radiation by 4 weeks. Points from the study as a whole: Pretreatment tumor biopsies were lacking, so baseline clonotypes are unknown. From baseline, blood top tumor clonotypes peaked at 2 weeks post-radiation.

This table comes from immunoSEQ multiplex PCR, and its TCRdb copy is limited to in-frame clones, with some not included. The sample contains roughly 120,000 clones, around 80% of which appear only once. Time point indicated: baseline pretreatment blood. Treatment noted: 15 Gy SBRT to primary tumor, nephrectomy 4 weeks later. The CDR3 has 14 amino acids. J lost 2 bases, V lost 4 bases, and 5 bases had no gene match. CDR1 and CDR2 from the germline V gene are SGHRS and YFSETQ. About this clone itself: Its target is unknown.

The chain recombines TRBV5-1 with TRBJ1-2, with 7 bases identical to TRBD1. This TCR derives from a woman aged 60-75 years with renal cell carcinoma. The sample consisted of blood, taken from a patient whose treatment included radiotherapy and nephrectomy. The CDR3 reads CASSIGTENYGYTF. The CDR3 DNA sequence: TGCGCCAGCAGCATCGGGACAGAGAACTATGGCTACACCTTC. The full variable domain, rest sourced from reference TRBV5-1 and TRBJ1-2, is KAGVTQTPRYLIKTRGQQVTLSCSPISGHRSVSWYQQTPGQGLQFLFEYFSETQRNKGNFPGRFSGRQFSNSRSEMNVSTLELGDSALYLCASSIGTENYGYTFGSGTRLTVV.